This T cell receptor (beta chain) was identified in a study of T-cell reconstitution after alpha-beta-depleted transplantation in children. Study results and caveats: Some patients showed high day-60 TCRbeta diversity, which derived from surviving recipient T cells and thymic progenitors.

This clonotype came up many times. Its antigen is currently unknown. Trimming removed 1 base from V and 5 bases from J, with 8 bases in between. The CDR3 sequence is 14 residues long. Preparing the TCRbeta library involved the use of unique molecular identifiers. MiXCR, applied by TCRdb to the PCR reads, yields one record per CDR3 protein. This sample has roughly 240,000 distinct CDR3 sequences, with under 9.5% found just once. This material consisted of PBMCs, mostly from graft donor cells, taken 180 days after TCRalphabeta/CD19-depleted stem cell transplant. The source is a male patient aged 10-17 years who had a stem cell transplant for acute lymphoblastic leukemia, so the T cells may come from the graft donor. This rearrangement joins TRBV12-3 or TRBV12-4 to TRBJ2-2; D uncertain. The CDR3 bases are TGTGCCAGCAGTTTAGGGGCTCCTACCGGGGAGCTGTTTTTT. Translated, it gives CASSLGAPTGELFF.